These T cell receptor beta chains were read from a single sample in a study of T cell repertoires in cytomegalovirus infection. Using its own MiXCR run on the reads, TCRdb lists one record per CDR3 protein. The data show over 250,000 distinct CDR3 sequences, 25% seen once. The sample comprised PBMCs. The receptors shown here come from a human donor in good health (CMV status not recorded). Some clones in this sample may be carry-over from other donors' samples. CDR3s include the opening cysteine and the closing phenylalanine or tryptophan. The D gene is left open where the match is weak. Rows may omit the clone size; those that give it use once, few, many or a size class.

-	many	TRBV7-2	TRBJ2-1	TGTGCCAGCAGCTTAGCGCCTGGGGGCTACAATGAGCAGTTCTTC	CASSLAPGGYNEQFF
-	few	TRBV9	TRBJ1-1	TGTGCCAGCAGCGTGCTCGGTGTTGCCGCTGAAGCTTTCTTT	CASSVLGVAAEAFF
-	few	TRBV20-1	TRBJ2-7	TGCAGTGCTATGTGGGATTTCTCCTACGAGCAGTACTTC	CSAMWDFSYEQYF
-	few	TRBV11-2	TRBJ2-1	TGTGCCAGCAGCTTAGTGTGGGGCACGTACAATGAGCAGTTCTTC	CASSLVWGTYNEQFF
TRBD2	many	TRBV28	TRBJ2-2	TGTGCCAGCAGTAGACTAGCGGGGACCGGGGAGCTGTTTTTT	CASSRLAGTGELFF
-	few	TRBV5-1	TRBJ1-1	TGCGCCAGCAGCATGTACAGGAACACTGAAGCTTTCTTT	CASSMYRNTEAFF
-	many	TRBV7-2	TRBJ2-2	TGTGCCAGCAGCTGGGGCGGAAGTGACACCGGGGAGCTGTTTTTT	CASSWGGSDTGELFF
-	-	TRBV9	TRBJ2-5	TGTGCCAGCAGCGTAAGGCCTAGTTGGGAGACCCAGTACTTC	CASSVRPSWETQYF
-	-	TRBV3-1	TRBJ2-1	TGTGCCAGCAGCCAGCCTGACCGAACAAATGAGCAGTTCTTC	CASSQPDRTNEQFF
-	-	TRBV7-2	TRBJ2-1	TGTGCCAGCAGCCTGGACTTCTCCGCCTACAATGAGCAGTTCTTC	CASSLDFSAYNEQFF
TRBD1	-	TRBV6-5	TRBJ2-5	TGTGCCAGCAGTTACTCAGGACAGGGGGCCTCGGAGACCCAGTACTTC	CASSYSGQGASETQYF
-	-	TRBV14	TRBJ2-4	TGTGCCAGCAGCCAATTACAGGCCATCGGGACCAAAAACATTCAGTACTTC	CASSQLQAIGTKNIQYF
-	few	TRBV11-3	TRBJ2-7	TGTGCCAGCAGCCCGGACGGGAACCTCTATGACGAGCAGTACTTC	CASSPDGNLYDEQYF
-	few	TRBV7-9	TRBJ2-1	TGTGCCAGCAGCTTATACGCCTCCGGGACCGATCTACGTGAGCAGTTCTTC	CASSLYASGTDLREQFF
TRBD2	-	TRBV2	TRBJ2-1	TGTGCCAGCAGATCTAGCGGCGGAGCAAGGAATGAGCAGTTCTTC	CASRSSGGARNEQFF
-	few	TRBV2	TRBJ1-4	TGTGCCAGCAGTGATCTCTCGAAAAAACTGTTTTTT	CASSDLSKKLFF
TRBD1	-	TRBV6-6	TRBJ2-1	TGTGCCAGCAGTTTCTGGACAGGCAATGAGCAGTTCTTC	CASSFWTGNEQFF
-	many	TRBV7-2	TRBJ2-3	TGTGCCAGCAGAAACATGGGAGATACGCAGTATTTT	CASRNMGDTQYF
-	-	TRBV29-1	TRBJ2-5	TGCAGCCTTATGACATCATCAGAGACCCAGTACTTC	CSLMTSSETQYF
TRBD2	once	TRBV4-1	TRBJ2-5	TGCGCCAGCAGCCAAGAATCTAGCGGGGGGGCCGTCGTGGGAGAGACCCAGTACTTC	CASSQESSGGAVVGETQYF
-	few	TRBV15	TRBJ2-1	TGTGCCACCAGCAGAGATAGAGCGGGCTGGGATGAGCAGTTCTTC	CATSRDRAGWDEQFF
-	-	TRBV28	TRBJ2-7	TGTGCCAGCAGTTTCGAAACACGGGAGCAGTACTTC	CASSFETREQYF
TRBD2	-	TRBV10-1	TRBJ2-1	TGCGCCAGCAGTACCGGGACTAGGGGCAATGAGCAGTTCTTC	CASSTGTRGNEQFF
-	few	TRBV12-3/TRBV12-4	TRBJ1-1	TGTGCCAGCAGTTTAGAGAACAGTCTTGGGACTGAAGCTTTCTTT	CASSLENSLGTEAFF
-	many	TRBV28	TRBJ2-7	TGTGCCAGCAGTCCCCGGCTCCGGGCACGCCGAACAAACTACGAGCAGTACTTC	CASSPRLRARRTNYEQYF
-	-	TRBV28	TRBJ1-2	TGTGCCAGCGGGGTCGGGGGCACCTATGGCTACACCTTC	CASGVGGTYGYTF